This T cell receptor beta chain was found in a study of OX40 agonist ivuxolimab in advanced cancers. Study at large: Given to patients was ivuxolimab, an agonistic anti-OX40 (CD134) antibody. A mean age of about 56 years, range roughly 20 to 79, was recorded, and 82.7% were male.

The CDR3 is made up of 17 amino acids. Germline V gene data show CDR1 as SEHNR and CDR2 as FQNEAQ (reference sequence). The ends lost 5 bases at V and 5 bases at J; junction bases unmatched: 14. The data were produced by immunoSEQ multiplex PCR, yet TCRdb's version contains in-frame clones alone and is incomplete. This sample yields tens of thousands of clones, of which 93% are seen a single time; 15% to 20% belongs to the top ten. Sequenced material: CD4+ or CD8+ T cells sorted from blood, taken in a trial of the OX40 agonist ivuxolimab. The clonotype was recovered from an adult with an advanced solid tumor such as melanoma, head and neck, liver or kidney cancer. This chain links TRBV7-9 with TRBJ2-3; 9 nucleotides line up with TRBD2. The CDR3: CASSPMTSGNRGDTQYF. DNA of the CDR3: TGTGCCAGCAGCCCTATGACTAGCGGCAATCGGGGAGATACGCAGTATTTT.